What follows is one T cell receptor (beta chain) and its context. Its antigen is currently not known. Within one base of it there is no much larger clone, and no base qualities were kept. The cysteine opens and the phenylalanine closes a CDR3 of 15 amino acids. Only the CDR3 DNA is retained, 45 bases long and in frame from the first base. V is cut back by 6 bases and J by 1 base, with 6 bases in the junction unmatched. The germline V gene sets CDR1 to MRHNA and CDR2 to SNTAGT. TCR CDR3 regions were amplified from genomic DNA by multiplex PCR using the deep immunoSEQ assay. Genomic DNA extracted from each cell subset was distributed evenly over all wells of several immunoSEQ 96-well plates, and each plate served as one replicate. Each replicate PCR for sorted subsets received 200 ng genomic DNA, equal to roughly 30,000 T cell genomes. The purified libraries were quantified using a Qubit 3.0 fluorometer, sized with a Bioanalyzer 2100, and then quantified again using the KAPA Library Quantification kit. A separate single-read 150-cycle Illumina NextSeq 550 flow cell was used to sequence each immunoSEQ 96-well plate. The study's own analysis went as follows. Because the immunoSEQ output included only junctional sequences and no quality scores, the filtering could not be the same as the filtering used for full-length reads. To assign V/J genes and CDR3, sequences were annotated using PyIR, a Python wrapper for IgBLAST v1.9, with IMGT germline references. Reads with weak V/J assignments (E-value above 1e-6), missing CDR3, stop codons, out-of-frame junctions, or ambiguous translated residues were removed. V3J clonotypes were defined by identical inferred V gene, J gene, and CDR3 amino acid sequence. The percentage overlap between two repertoires was calculated by dividing the number of shared unique clonotypes by the size of the smaller repertoire. Repertoire richness was assessed with RTK rarefaction, the Chao1 estimator, and Recon v2.1 estimates of unobserved clonotypes. Generation probabilities for all TCRbeta clonotypes obtained by the gDNA method from a handful of donors were computed using OLGA. The table was pulled from immuneACCESS by TCRdb, which kept in-frame rearrangements only. Such tables lose some clones; where checked, under half of the loss comes from unresolved V genes, and the rest has no known cause. V and J calls and clone size are given by that table; D and trimming were obtained from the DNA. Present in this sample are fewer than 2.5 million clones, roughly 93% of which were seen just once. The ten biggest clones cover roughly 0.36% of the sample.

This record comes from a study of shared clonotypes between healthy human individuals (dated by TCRdb to 2018 to 2021). Study-wide context: The cohort included three men and a couple of women between 18 and 49 years of age. Blood TCR repertoires of about 5 healthy adults were deeply sequenced to estimate repertoire size and the extent of clonotype sharing between individuals. To increase sequencing depth and limit assay-specific biases, different laboratories used diverse techniques to prepare libraries and sequence TCR repertoires. For each donor, CD4 naive and CD4 memory were each run on three plates, CD8 naive on two plates, and CD8 memory on one plate. Each donor's leukapheresis produced roughly between roughly 0.85 and 10 billion PBMCs. Broader findings and caveats from the paper: About 5% of naive CD4, around 4% of naive CD8, about 2.4% of memory CD4, and 0.4% of memory CD8 clonotypes were shared across four donors. Sampling was restricted to blood, and TCR repertoires in tissues likely differ from the TCR repertoires found in blood. Compared with non-shared clonotypes, the clonotypes found in all four sorted-subset donors had higher generation probabilities. Incomplete sequencing was indicated by rarefaction of sorted-subset datasets, despite the large sequencing depth. Naive subsets generally had larger estimated clonotype richness than memory subsets did. Pairwise subsampling led to the expectation that sequencing depth would affect the degree of clonotype sharing among donors. The small number of donors limited the genetic and exposure-history diversity represented.

Healthy HIV-negative adults with no recently reported acute infections or vaccinations were included as donors. All donors were Caucasian adults living in Nashville, Tennessee, USA. CD4+ T cells were enriched by magnetic negative selection; naive cells were then positively selected on CD45RA, and the negative fraction formed the memory subset. Blood was obtained by leukapheresis, after which PBMCs were separated by Ficoll-Histopaque density gradient centrifugation and cryopreserved in liquid nitrogen vapor phase. Analytical flow cytometry was used to check the purity and quantity of each magnetically sorted T cell population. Genomic DNA was isolated from every sorted fraction and measured by UV absorbance on a Nanodrop 2000c.

Rearrangement joined TRBV6-4 to TRBJ1-1, with 9 middle bases fitting TRBD1. This sequence was found in a man younger than 30 in good health. Some clones in this sample may be carry-over from other donors' samples. The sample taken for sequencing was naive CD4+ T cells from PBMCs. This specimen's cell subset or site label, per the study, means: CD45RA+ positively selected. CDR3 region: CASRPQGAGNTEAFF. The sequence in DNA is TGTGCCAGCAGACCACAGGGGGCAGGGAACACTGAAGCTTTCTTT.